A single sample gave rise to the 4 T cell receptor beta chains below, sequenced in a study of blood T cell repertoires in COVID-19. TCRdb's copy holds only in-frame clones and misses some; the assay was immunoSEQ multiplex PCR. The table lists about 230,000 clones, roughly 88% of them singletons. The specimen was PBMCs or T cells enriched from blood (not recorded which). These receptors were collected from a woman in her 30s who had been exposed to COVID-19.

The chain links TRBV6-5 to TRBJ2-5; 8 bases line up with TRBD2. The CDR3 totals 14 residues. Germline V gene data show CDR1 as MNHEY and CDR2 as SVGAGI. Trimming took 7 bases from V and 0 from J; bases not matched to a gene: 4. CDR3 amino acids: CASKLAVYQETQYF. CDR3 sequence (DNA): TGTGCCAGCAAACTAGCGGTTTACCAAGAGACCCAGTACTTC.

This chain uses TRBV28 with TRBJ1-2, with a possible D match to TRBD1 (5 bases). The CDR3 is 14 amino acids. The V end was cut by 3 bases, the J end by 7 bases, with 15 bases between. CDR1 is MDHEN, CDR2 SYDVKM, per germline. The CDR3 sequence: CASSFSQGILGYTF. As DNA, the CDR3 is TGTGCCAGCAGTTTTTCGCAGGGAATTCTTGGCTACACCTTC.

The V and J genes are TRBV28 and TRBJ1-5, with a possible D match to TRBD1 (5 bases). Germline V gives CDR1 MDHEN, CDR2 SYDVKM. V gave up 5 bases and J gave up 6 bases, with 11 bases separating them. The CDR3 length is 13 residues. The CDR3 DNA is TGTGCCAGCAGTATTTCCGGGGGTCAGCCCCAGCATTTT. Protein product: CASSISGGQPQHF.

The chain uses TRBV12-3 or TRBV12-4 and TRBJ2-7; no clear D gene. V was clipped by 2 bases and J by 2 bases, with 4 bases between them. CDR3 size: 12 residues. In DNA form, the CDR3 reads TGTGCCAGCAGTTTACCAACCTACGAGCAGTACTTC. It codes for CASSLPTYEQYF.